Following are 24 T cell receptor beta chains from one sample sequenced in a study of blood T cell repertoires in COVID-19. Sequencing used immunoSEQ multiplex PCR; TCRdb keeps in-frame clones, though not all of them. This sample has 200,000 to 250,000 clones, with roughly 86% found just once. The sequencing sample was made of PBMCs or T cells enriched from blood (not recorded which). All receptors come from a man younger than 35 with acute COVID-19.

V and J are TRBV9 and TRBJ1-2, with a weak D call TRBD1 (5 bases). CDR1 and CDR2 (germline): SGDLS, YYNGEE. The CDR3 extends over 12 amino acids. Trimming removed 1 base at V and 9 bases at J, with 10 bases between. The CDR3 nucleotides are TGTGCCAGCAGCGTATATAGGGGAAGCTACACCTTC. Translation gives CASSVYRGSYTF.

The rearrangement links TRBV6-5 to TRBJ1-1; perhaps TRBD1 as D (5 bases). The CDR3 consists of 13 residues. V was shortened by 6 bases and J by 0 bases, with 8 bases between the two germline ends. Per germline, CDR1 MNHEY and CDR2 SVGAGI. The CDR3 DNA reads TGTGCCAGCAGGCCGACAGTGAACACTGAAGCTTTCTTT. This codes for CASRPTVNTEAFF.

This clone showed up just once. The rearrangement uses TRBV29-1 and TRBJ2-6, with 7 bases aligning to TRBD1. This CDR3 spans 13 amino acids. Germline lookup yields CDR1 SQVTM and CDR2 ANQGSEA. J gave up 8 bases and V 6 bases, and 7 bases lay outside the gene matches. For the CDR3, the DNA is TGCAGCGTCCTACAGGGACAGACCAACGTCCTGACTTTC. Amino acids: CSVLQGQTNVLTF.

This rearrangement joins TRBV25-1 to TRBJ1-2, with unresolved D. The CDR3 runs to 14 residues. Germline CDR1 is MGHDK and CDR2 is SYGVNS. Trimming took off 3 bases at V and 3 bases at J, with 11 bases between the two ends. In DNA, the CDR3 is TGTGCCAGCAGTGATCGCAGGTCGGACTATGGCTACACCTTC. This encodes CASSDRRSDYGYTF.

The V and J genes are TRBV7-2 and TRBJ2-5; weak D call: TRBD1 (5 bases). V lost 5 bases to trimming and J lost 4 bases, with 14 bases between them. The CDR3 extends over 14 amino acids. Germline CDR1 reads SGHTA; CDR2 reads FQGNSA. CDR3 bases: TGTGCCAGCAGCCTCAAATCCCAGGGAGAGACCCAGTACTTC. Its protein is CASSLKSQGETQYF.

The chain is built from TRBV7-2 and TRBJ2-3, with no clear D. The germline V gene has CDR1 SGHTA and CDR2 FQGNSA. The CDR3 is 12 residues long. V lost 6 bases, J lost 4 bases, and 8 bases lay in between. The CDR3 coding sequence is TGTGCCAGCAGTCCCTCCCCAGATACGCAGTATTTT. This translates into CASSPSPDTQYF.

This CDR3 reads CASSLPGRPAENYGYTF. For the CDR3, the DNA is TGTGCCAGCAGTTTACCCGGGAGGCCAGCCGAAAACTATGGCTACACCTTC. This rearrangement joins TRBV28 to TRBJ1-2; no clear D. V was shortened by 2 bases and J by 2 bases, with 18 bases between the two germline ends. Germline V gene sequence: CDR1 MDHEN, CDR2 SYDVKM. There are 17 residues in the CDR3.

This clone was recorded a few times. The V call is TRBV25-1, the J call TRBJ2-2; 8 bases line up with TRBD2. The junction had 2 bases not matched to a gene; V was cut back by 2 bases and J by 6 bases. Germline lookup yields CDR1 MGHDK and CDR2 SYGVNS. The CDR3 spans 14 residues. The CDR3 nucleotides read TGTGCCAGCAGTGAAGAGCGGGAGTCCGGGGAGCTGTTTTTT. Translating it yields CASSEERESGELFF.

The chain uses TRBV5-1 and TRBJ2-3; 11 bases match TRBD2. Germline values: CDR1 SGHRS, CDR2 YFSETQ. The V gene end was trimmed by 4 bases and the J gene end by 4 bases; junction bases not matched to a gene: 5. This CDR3 contains 15 residues. The CDR3 bases are TGCGCCAGCAGCCCAACTAGCGGGAGATCAGATACGCAGTATTTT. Protein: CASSPTSGRSDTQYF.

The gene calls are TRBV18 and TRBJ2-2; the D gene is possibly TRBD1 (5 bases). This CDR3 has 13 residues. Germline V lookup: CDR1 KGHSH, CDR2 LQKENI. Trimming left V 1 base short and J 7 bases short, with 7 bases between. CDR3 protein: CASSPQGHGELFF. In nucleotides, the CDR3 is TGTGCCAGCTCACCACAGGGGCACGGGGAGCTGTTTTTT.

J is TRBJ2-7 and V is TRBV5-4; the match to TRBD1 covers 7 bases. J was trimmed by 4 bases and V by 4 bases; bases with no gene match: 11. Germline CDR1 reads SGHNT; CDR2 reads YYREEE (reference sequence). The CDR3 totals 15 residues. The CDR3 nucleotides are TGTGCCAGCAGCCCGAATCCGGACAGGAGGTACGAGCAGTACTTC. Protein: CASSPNPDRRYEQYF.

This rearrangement joins TRBV19 to TRBJ1-2, with TRBD1 as a possible D gene (6 bases). The CDR3 totals 16 residues. CDR1 and CDR2 from the germline V gene are LNHDA and SQIVND (reference sequence). V lost 7 bases and J 4 bases, leaving 22 bases between the germline ends. The CDR3 spells CASISLSQQGSYGYTF. As DNA, the CDR3 is TGTGCCAGTATTTCCCTTTCCCAACAGGGAAGCTATGGCTACACCTTC.

This chain joins TRBV29-1 and TRBJ2-1; 8 bases map to TRBD2. Germline V gene lookup returns CDR1 SQVTM and CDR2 ANQGSEA. The CDR3 is 12 amino acids. V was pared by 7 bases and J by 5 bases, with 4 bases of the junction left unmatched. The CDR3 here is CSGGAGDNEQFF. For the CDR3, the DNA is TGCAGCGGGGGAGCGGGGGACAATGAGCAGTTCTTC.

The chain employs TRBV16 and TRBJ2-5, with D possibly being TRBD2 (5 bases). CDR1 and CDR2 (germline): KGHSY, FQNENV. This CDR3 has 16 residues. V shed 1 base and J shed 5 bases, with 17 bases lying between them. CDR3 in amino acids: CASSQFGSEAGETQYF. CDR3 DNA: TGTGCCAGCAGCCAATTTGGCTCGGAGGCCGGGGAGACCCAGTACTTC.

V and J are TRBV19 and TRBJ1-5; 11 bases are a match to TRBD1. The germline V gene encodes CDR1 LNHDA and CDR2 SQIVND (reference sequence). V lost 5 bases, J lost 6 bases, and 6 bases stayed unmatched. The CDR3 contains 15 residues. CDR3 in amino acids: CASSPGTGGPQPQHF. CDR3 in DNA: TGTGCCAGTAGTCCAGGGACAGGGGGGCCTCAGCCCCAGCATTTT.

This chain links TRBV9 with TRBJ2-3; 9 bases match TRBD2. V trimming: 0 bases; J trimming: 2 bases; junction bases outside the gene matches: 4. This CDR3 region has 16 residues. Germline values: CDR1 SGDLS, CDR2 YYNGEE. The chain's CDR3 is CASSVAIAGDTDTQYF. Here the CDR3 DNA reads TGTGCCAGCAGCGTAGCAATAGCGGGAGACACAGATACGCAGTATTTT.

The chain links TRBV5-1 to TRBJ1-2; 11 bases line up with TRBD1. The CDR3 contains 14 residues. Germline CDR1 and CDR2: SGHRS and YFSETQ. The V and J ends lost 5 bases and 5 bases, in that order; junction bases with no gene match: 5. The CDR3 sequence: CASRGTGGRYGYTF. In DNA, the CDR3 is TGCGCCAGCAGGGGGACAGGGGGTCGGTATGGCTACACCTTC.

The chain is built from TRBV27 and TRBJ1-2, with 10 positions matching TRBD1. Looked up from germline, CDR1 is MNHEY and CDR2 is SMNVEV (reference sequence). The V and J ends lost 4 bases and 4 bases, in that order; junction bases with no gene match: 6. The CDR3 contains 15 residues. CDR3 nucleotide sequence: TGTGCCAGCAGTTCCGGACAGGGGGAAGGCTATGGCTACACCTTC. It encodes CASSSGQGEGYGYTF.

The chain is built from TRBV27 and TRBJ1-2; TRBD1 aligns across 8 bases. With V trimmed by 0 bases and J by 8 bases, 14 bases remained unmatched. Germline V lookup: CDR1 MNHEY, CDR2 SMNVEV (reference sequence). This CDR3 is built from 17 residues. The CDR3: CASSLSRGGQGSEGYTF. The CDR3 nucleotides are TGTGCCAGCAGTTTATCCCGCGGAGGACAGGGATCAGAAGGCTACACCTTC.

This CDR3 reads CASIFREKETQYF. Written as DNA, the CDR3 is TGTGCCAGCATTTTCCGGGAAAAAGAGACCCAGTACTTC. The chain is built from TRBV2 and TRBJ2-5; the D gene is possibly TRBD2 (5 bases). Germline CDR1 is SNHLY and CDR2 is FYNNEI. V was trimmed by 7 bases and J by 3 bases, leaving 12 bases between them. This CDR3 region has 13 residues.

This chain uses TRBV21-1 with TRBJ2-7; TRBD2 was called by the table and not checked on the DNA. TRBV21-1 is recorded as a pseudogene. The CDR3 contains 18 residues. Written as DNA, the CDR3 is TGTGCCAGCAGCCCCCAGGATTCCCTAGCGGGAGGGTCCCACGAGCAGTACTTC. Amino acid sequence: CASSPQDSLAGGSHEQYF.

J is TRBJ2-1 and V is TRBV11-2; 11 bases are a match to TRBD2. The trim removed 5 bases at V and 9 bases at J, leaving 18 bases unmatched. CDR3 length: 18 residues. The germline V gene encodes CDR1 SGHAT and CDR2 FQNNGV. The CDR3 sequence: CASSPESGLAGVGGEQFF. CDR3 coding DNA: TGTGCCAGCAGCCCAGAAAGCGGACTAGCGGGCGTTGGGGGTGAGCAGTTCTTC.

The chain joins TRBV30 to TRBJ2-3, with 7 bases lining up with TRBD1. The CDR3 loop spans 12 amino acids. V lost 2 bases to trimming and J lost 6 bases; unmatched junction nucleotides: 2. Per the germline V gene, CDR1 is GTSNPN and CDR2 is SVGIG (reference sequence). CDR3 region: CAWSTGVDTQYF. The CDR3 nucleotides read TGTGCCTGGAGTACAGGGGTCGATACGCAGTATTTT.

This chain uses TRBV19 with TRBJ1-5; TRBD1 aligns across 7 bases. Looked up from germline, CDR1 is LNHDA and CDR2 is SQIVND (reference sequence). The J segment lost 4 bases and the V segment lost 6 bases, leaving 6 bases of the junction unmatched. The CDR3 has 14 residues. CDR3 loop: CASRGTELNQPQHF. For the CDR3, the DNA is TGTGCCAGTAGGGGGACAGAGCTTAATCAGCCCCAGCATTTT.